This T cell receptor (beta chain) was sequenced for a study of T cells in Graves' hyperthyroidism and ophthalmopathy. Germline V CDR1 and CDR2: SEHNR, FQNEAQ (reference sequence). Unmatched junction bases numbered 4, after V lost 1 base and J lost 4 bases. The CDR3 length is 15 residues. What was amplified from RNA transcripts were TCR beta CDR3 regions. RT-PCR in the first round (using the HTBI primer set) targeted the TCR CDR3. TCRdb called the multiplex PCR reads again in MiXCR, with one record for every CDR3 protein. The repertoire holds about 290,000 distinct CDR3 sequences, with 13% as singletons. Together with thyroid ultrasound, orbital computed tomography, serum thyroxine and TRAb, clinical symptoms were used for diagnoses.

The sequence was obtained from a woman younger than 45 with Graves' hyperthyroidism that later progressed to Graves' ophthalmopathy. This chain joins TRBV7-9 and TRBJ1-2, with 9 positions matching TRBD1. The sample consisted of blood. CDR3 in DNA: TGTGCCAGCAGCTTAGTGGGGACAGGGATCTATGGCTACACCTTC. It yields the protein CASSLVGTGIYGYTF.